This T cell receptor (beta chain) was sequenced for a study of blood T cell repertoires in COVID-19. Study-level information: From the United States, Italy and Spain came samples of acute and convalescent COVID-19. Nucleic acid was either cDNA or gDNA, and it came from T cells, B-cell-depleted T cells, or PBMCs.

Per the original data handling: Nucleated cell number was recorded as an estimate derived from reference gene primer amplification. This table comes from immunoSEQ multiplex PCR, and its TCRdb copy is limited to in-frame clones, with some not included. V, J and clone size reflect that table, while D and trimming were determined from the DNA. The table has 200,000 to 300,000 clones, 70% to 75% seen once. The V and J ends lost 6 bases and 4 bases respectively, with 19 bases between them. Germline values: CDR1 MGHRA, CDR2 YSYEKL. The CDR3 is 17 residues long. The specimen sequenced was peripheral blood. The origin of this receptor is a woman of 80 years or more with acute or convalescent COVID-19. V is TRBV4-1 and J is TRBJ1-6; D might be TRBD1 (5 bases). The CDR3 region has the DNA TGCGCCAGCAGTTCCCAGACCCTCCGGGGGTATAATTCACCCCTCCACTTT. It codes for CASSSQTLRGYNSPLHF.